This T cell receptor (beta chain) was recorded in a study of CD8 T cells in ankylosing spondylitis. Study-level findings and limits: Disease-associated clones were reportedly significantly overrepresented in matched ankylosing spondylitis synovial fluid. Seemingly distinctive of ankylosing spondylitis blood was a TCR beta motif formed by eight highly homologous variants.

In germline, CDR1 is SGHTA, CDR2 FQGTGA. Trimming took 8 bases from V and 0 from J, leaving 10 bases between them. This CDR3 is 14 amino acids long. This clonotype was counted between two and nine times. Antigen unknown. TCRdb re-analysed the 5' RACE reads in MiXCR, keeping a single row per CDR3 protein. The sample holds fewer than 400,000 distinct CDR3 sequences, about 20% seen once. Sequenced material: blood, either unsorted or a sorted T cell fraction (not recorded which). The rearrangement links TRBV7-3 to TRBJ2-2; the D gene could be TRBD1 or TRBD2 (5 bases each). This receptor was taken from a male donor with ankylosing spondylitis. This CDR3 reads CASGEGPNTGELFF. CDR3 DNA sequence: TGTGCCAGCGGTGAGGGGCCGAACACCGGGGAGCTGTTTTTT.